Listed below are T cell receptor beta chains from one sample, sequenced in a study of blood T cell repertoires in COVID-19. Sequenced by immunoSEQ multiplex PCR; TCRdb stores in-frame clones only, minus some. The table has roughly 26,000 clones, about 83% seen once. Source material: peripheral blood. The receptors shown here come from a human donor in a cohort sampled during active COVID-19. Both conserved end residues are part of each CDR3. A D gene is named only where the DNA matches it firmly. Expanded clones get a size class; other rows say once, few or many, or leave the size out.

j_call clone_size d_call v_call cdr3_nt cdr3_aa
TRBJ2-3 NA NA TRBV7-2 TGTGCCAGCATTATTACGGCACAGGGCAGAGATACGCAGTATTTT CASIITAQGRDTQYF
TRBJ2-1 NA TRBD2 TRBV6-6 TGTGCCAGCAGTTTAGCGGGGATGACCTACAATGAGCAGTTCTTC CASSLAGMTYNEQFF
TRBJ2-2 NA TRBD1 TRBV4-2 TGTGCCAGCAGCCACCTGAACCTTGACAGGGATTACACCGGGGAGCTGTTTTTT CASSHLNLDRDYTGELFF
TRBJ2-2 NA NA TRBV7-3 TGTGCCAGCAGTCCAGGGGCCGGGGAGCTGTTTTTT CASSPGAGELFF
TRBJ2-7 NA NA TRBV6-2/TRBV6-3 TGTGCCAGCAGTTACGCGGGTGGATCCCACGAGCAGTACTTC CASSYAGGSHEQYF
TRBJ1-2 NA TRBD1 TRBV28 TGTGCCAGCAGTACGACAGGGTTGAACTATGGCTACACCTTC CASSTTGLNYGYTF
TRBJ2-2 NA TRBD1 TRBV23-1 TGCGCCAGCAGTCAATCCGTCCCTCCGACCCCCCTCCCGGGACAGGGGGCCGGGGAGCTGTTTTTT CASSQSVPPTPLPGQGAGELFF
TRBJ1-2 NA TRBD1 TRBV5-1 TGCGCCAGCAGCCGGGAGGGACAGGGGGCGAGACACTATGGCTACACCTTC CASSREGQGARHYGYTF
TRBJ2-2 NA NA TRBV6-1 TGTGCCAGCAGTGAAACCGGCAGGGGAAGGACCGGGGAGCTGTTTTTT CASSETGRGRTGELFF
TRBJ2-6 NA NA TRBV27 TGTGCCAGCAGTTTATGGGGGGCTGGGGCCAACGTCCTGACTTTC CASSLWGAGANVLTF
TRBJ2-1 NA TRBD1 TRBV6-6 TGTGCCAGCAGTTACGGGACAGGTACAGCCAATGAGCAGTTCTTC CASSYGTGTANEQFF
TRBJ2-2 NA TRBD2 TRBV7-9 TGTGCCAGCAGCTCCCTCGGCGGGGGGGTCACCGGGGAGCTGTTTTTT CASSSLGGGVTGELFF
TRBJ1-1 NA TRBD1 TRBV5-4 TGTGCCAGCAGCACTACAGGGGCGTACACTGAAGCTTTCTTT CASSTTGAYTEAFF
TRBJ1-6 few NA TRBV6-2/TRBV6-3 TGTGCCAGCAGTTATGGGGCAGGGAGGCCACCCCTCCACTTT CASSYGAGRPPLHF
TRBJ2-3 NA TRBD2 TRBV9 TGTGCCAGCAGCGTAGTGGCTAGCGGTGTAAGCACAGATACGCAGTATTTT CASSVVASGVSTDTQYF
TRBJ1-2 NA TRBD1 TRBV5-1 TGCGCCAGCAGTTTACAGGGGAACTATGGCTACACCTTC CASSLQGNYGYTF
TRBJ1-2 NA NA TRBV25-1 TGTGCCAGCAGCGACGCCAAACAGGTTCCACCATATGGCTACACCTTC CASSDAKQVPPYGYTF
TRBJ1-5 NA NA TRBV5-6 TGTGCCAGCAGCTTGATCGGGAATCAGCCCCAGCATTTT CASSLIGNQPQHF
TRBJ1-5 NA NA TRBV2 TGTGCCAGCAGTGAATTCGGGAACGGGTCCGAGCTGAATCAGCCCCAGCATTTT CASSEFGNGSELNQPQHF
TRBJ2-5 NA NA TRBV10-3 TGTGCCATCAGTGAATCTCAGGGTCAAGAGACCCAGTACTTC CAISESQGQETQYF
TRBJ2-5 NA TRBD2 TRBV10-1 TGCGCCAGCAGTGTCAAGCTAGCGGGAGAAACGTACCAAGAGACCCAGTACTTC CASSVKLAGETYQETQYF
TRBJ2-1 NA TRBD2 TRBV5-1 TGCGCCAGCACGCAAACGGGGGGCAATGAGCAGTTCTTC CASTQTGGNEQFF
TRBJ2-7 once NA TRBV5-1 TGCGCCAGCAGCTCCCAAGGCGGCGTAGCCTACGAGCAGTACTTC CASSSQGGVAYEQYF
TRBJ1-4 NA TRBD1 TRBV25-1 TGTGCCAGCAGTGAAGGACAGGCAACTAATGAAAAACTGTTTTTT CASSEGQATNEKLFF
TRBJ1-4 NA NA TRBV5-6 TGTGCCAGCAGCTTGGCACAGTATAGTGAAAAACTGTTTTTT CASSLAQYSEKLFF
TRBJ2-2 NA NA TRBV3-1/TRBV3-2 TGTGCCAGCAGCCACCACGGGACGAACACCGGGGAGCTGTTTTTT CASSHHGTNTGELFF
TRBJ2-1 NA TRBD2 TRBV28 TGTGCCAGCAGTCGGACTAGCGGGAGGAATGAGCAGTTCTTC CASSRTSGRNEQFF
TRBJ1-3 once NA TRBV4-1 TGCGCCAGCAGCCAAGATAGCGGCTCTGGAAACACCATATATTTT CASSQDSGSGNTIYF
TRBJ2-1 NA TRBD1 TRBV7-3 TGTGCCAGCACAGGGGGCGGGGAGCAGTTCTTC CASTGGGEQFF
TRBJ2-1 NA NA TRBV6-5 TGTGCCAGCAGTCGCAACGGTGAGCAGTTCTTC CASSRNGEQFF
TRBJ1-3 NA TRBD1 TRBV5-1 TGCGCCAGCAGCAGGGGGCAGGGAGGAAACACCATATATTTT CASSRGQGGNTIYF
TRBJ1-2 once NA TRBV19 TGTGCCAGTAGTAACGGGGGTGGCTACACCTTC CASSNGGGYTF
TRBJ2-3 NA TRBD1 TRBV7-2 TGTGCCAGCAGCCTACTCCAGGGACAGCTGAGCACAGATACGCAGTATTTT CASSLLQGQLSTDTQYF
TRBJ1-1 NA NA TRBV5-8 TGTGCCAGCAGCTTGGGGTTGGGGGGGGACGCTTTCTTT CASSLGLGGDAFF
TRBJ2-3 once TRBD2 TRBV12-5 TGTGCTAGTGTCAGCGGGAGACCATGGGGGACAGATACGCAGTATTTT CASVSGRPWGTDTQYF
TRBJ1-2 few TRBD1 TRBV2 TGTGCCAGCAGCCGAAACCCCGGGACAGAGTATGGCTACACCTTC CASSRNPGTEYGYTF
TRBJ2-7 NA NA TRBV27 TGTGCCAGCAGTTTAAAGTGGTCGGGAAATCTTGAGCAGTACTTC CASSLKWSGNLEQYF
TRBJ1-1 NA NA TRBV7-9 TGTGCCAGCAGCTTAGTGATGGAGATCACTGAAGCTTTCTTT CASSLVMEITEAFF
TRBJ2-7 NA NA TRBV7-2 TGTGCCAGCAGCTGGGGACTTTCCTACGAGCAGTACTTC CASSWGLSYEQYF
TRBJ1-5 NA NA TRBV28 TGTGCCAGCAGTTTAGGAGGTAGCAATCAGCCCCAGCATTTT CASSLGGSNQPQHF
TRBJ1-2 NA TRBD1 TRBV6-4 TGTGCCAGCAGTCCCGCTCTTAACAGGGGGGCTAACTATGGCTACACCTTC CASSPALNRGANYGYTF
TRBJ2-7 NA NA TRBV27 TGTGCCAGCAGTTTATCTGACAAGGCCTACGAGCAGTACTTC CASSLSDKAYEQYF
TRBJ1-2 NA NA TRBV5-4 TGTGCCAGCAGCTTGGCCGGTGGGGGCGACTATGGCTACACCTTC CASSLAGGGDYGYTF
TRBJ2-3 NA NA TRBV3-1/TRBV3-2 TGTGCCAGCAGCCAAGCGATACTAGTAACAGATACGCAGTATTTT CASSQAILVTDTQYF
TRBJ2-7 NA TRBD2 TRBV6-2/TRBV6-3 TGTGCCAGCAGTTACTCATTCGGGAGGAACTACGAGCAGTACTTC CASSYSFGRNYEQYF
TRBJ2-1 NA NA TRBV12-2 TGTGCAAGTCGCTTTTTATCGAAAGGGGGTGAGCAGTTCTTC CASRFLSKGGEQFF
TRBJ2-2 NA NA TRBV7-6 TGTGCCAGCAGCTTAGGGACAGTAGTCACCGGGGAGCTGTTTTTT CASSLGTVVTGELFF
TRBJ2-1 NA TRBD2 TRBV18 TGTGCCAGCTCACCATATGGGGAGGGTCGCAATGAGCAGTTCTTC CASSPYGEGRNEQFF
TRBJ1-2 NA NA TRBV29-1 TGCAGCGCTCGCGCCCCTACGGGAGGTGATCACTATGGCTACACCTTC CSARAPTGGDHYGYTF
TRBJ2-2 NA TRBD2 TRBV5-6 TGTGCCAGCAGCCCGACTAGCGGACACCCCACCGGGGAGCTGTTTTTT CASSPTSGHPTGELFF
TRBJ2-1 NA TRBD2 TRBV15 TGTGCCACCAGCAGAGATAGCGTAGCGGGACCGTACAATGAGCAGTTCTTC CATSRDSVAGPYNEQFF
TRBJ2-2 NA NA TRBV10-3 TGTGCCACCATCCAGAATCCTTCGAACACCGGGGAGCTGTTTTTT CATIQNPSNTGELFF